The 27 T cell receptor beta chains below were found in one sample sequenced in a study of T cells in women clearing cervical HPV infection. TCRdb's copy holds only in-frame clones and misses some; the assay was immunoSEQ multiplex PCR. The table lists roughly 42,000 clones, with approximately 4.8% in the top ten. Source material: blood buffy coat. The receptors were sampled from a woman between 18 and 70 years old with a cervical HPV16 infection that either progressed to CIN3+ or cleared (not recorded which).

About this clone itself: The missing CDR3 end, 3 residues past where the read stops, is filled in from the germline J gene. This chain connects TRBV5-1 to TRBJ2-1, with D maybe TRBD1 (6 bases). Deletions cut 0 bases from V and 4 bases from J, with 14 bases between. Germline lookup yields CDR1 SGHRS and CDR2 YFSETQ. The CDR3 loop spans 16 amino acids. CDR3 residues: CASSLGGQGLYNEQFF. The CDR3 DNA, read in part, is TGCGCCAGCAGCTTGGGGGGCCAGGGGTTATACAATGAG. The variable domain in full, with the rest retrieved from reference TRBV5-1 and TRBJ2-1, is KAGVTQTPRYLIKTRGQQVTLSCSPISGHRSVSWYQQTPGQGLQFLFEYFSETQRNKGNFPGRFSGRQFSNSRSEMNVSTLELGDSALYLCASSLGGQGLYNEQFFGPGTRLTVL.

Details on this clone: The read gets to within 3 residues of the CDR3 end, and the germline J gene fills in the rest. The rearrangement joins TRBV19 to TRBJ2-2, with D uncertain. Germline CDR1 is LNHDA and CDR2 is SQIVND (reference sequence). Trimming pared 10 bases from V and 1 base from J, leaving 16 bases between. The CDR3 is 15 amino acids. CDR3 bases read: TGTGCCACTAGGAAGGGTCTGGAGAACACCGGGGAG. It specifies CATRKGLENTGE. The entire CDR3 protein is CATRKGLENTGELFF.

About this clone itself: The missing CDR3 end, 3 residues past where the read stops, is filled in from the germline J gene. The rearrangement joins TRBV5-1 to TRBJ2-7, with unresolved D. In germline, CDR1 is SGHRS, CDR2 YFSETQ. V lost 2 bases and J 5 bases, leaving 8 bases between the germline ends. This CDR3 is 12 amino acids long. This CDR3 is CASSLTLDEQYF. The sequenced part of the CDR3 DNA is TGCGCCAGCAGCTTAACATTGGACGAG. The whole variable domain, remainder taken from reference TRBV5-1 and TRBJ2-7, is KAGVTQTPRYLIKTRGQQVTLSCSPISGHRSVSWYQQTPGQGLQFLFEYFSETQRNKGNFPGRFSGRQFSNSRSEMNVSTLELGDSALYLCASSLTLDEQYFGPGTRLTVT.

Concerning this clone: With the read ending 3 residues before the CDR3 end, the germline J gene is used to fill in that end. The chain links TRBV6-1 to TRBJ2-1, with 14 bases matching TRBD2. CDR3 length equals 16 residues. The germline V gene encodes CDR1 MNHNS and CDR2 SASEGT. Trimming at V came to 4 bases and at J to 2 bases, leaving 1 base not matched to a gene. The CDR3 bases that were read are TGTGCCAGCAGTGCGACTAGCGGGGGGGCCTACAATGAG. The encoded protein is CASSATSGGAYNE. The whole CDR3 sequence is CASSATSGGAYNEQFF.

Note on this clone: The read terminates 3 residues ahead of where the CDR3 ends, so the germline J gene completes it. The rearrangement links TRBV7-9 to TRBJ2-5; 7 nucleotides agree with TRBD2. Germline V gene lookup returns CDR1 SEHNR and CDR2 FQNEAQ (reference sequence). This CDR3 is built from 15 residues. Unmatched junction bases numbered 13, after V lost 5 bases and J lost 7 bases. CDR3 in amino acids: CASSAQAGVHGTQYF. Partial CDR3 DNA: TGTGCCAGCAGCGCCCAGGCGGGGGTTCACGGGACC.

A word on this clone: The DNA ends 3 residues before the CDR3 does, and the rest of the CDR3 is filled in from the germline J gene. The V call is TRBV19, the J call TRBJ2-7, with a tentative D call TRBD2 (6 bases). V lost 3 bases and J lost 0, with 12 bases in between. The CDR3 totals 15 residues. The germline gives CDR1 LNHDA, CDR2 SQIVND (reference sequence). The CDR3 sequence is CASSMGLLSSYEQYF. Incomplete CDR3 DNA: TGTGCCAGTAGTATGGGACTCCTGAGCTCCTACGAG.

A note on this clone: From the germline J gene comes the end of the CDR3, since the read stops 3 residues before it. This chain connects TRBV7-3 to TRBJ2-1; 8 bases are shared with TRBD2. The CDR3 runs to 17 residues. The germline CDR1 and CDR2 sequences are SGHTA and FQGTGA. V trimming: 5 bases; J trimming: 2 bases; junction bases outside the gene matches: 11. Partial CDR3 DNA: TGTGCCAGCAGCACCCGTAGCGGGGCAAATACCTACAATGAG. As protein: CASSTRSGANTYNE. The full CDR3 reads CASSTRSGANTYNEQFF. Drawing the rest from reference TRBV7-3 and TRBJ2-1, the complete variable domain is GAGVSQTPSNKVTEKGKYVELRCDPISGHTALYWYRQSLGQGPEFLIYFQGTGAADDSGLPNDRFFAVRPEGSVSTLKIQRTERGDSAVYLCASSTRSGANTYNEQFFGPGTRLTVL.

A word on this clone: The sequenced fragment ends 3 residues before the CDR3 boundary, so the rest is inferred from the germline J gene. The chain employs TRBV19 and TRBJ1-5; TRBD1 agrees at 7 bases. Per the germline V gene, CDR1 is LNHDA and CDR2 is SQIVND (reference sequence). The junction had 10 bases not matched to a gene; V was cut back by 6 bases and J by 2 bases. The CDR3 has 16 residues. The CDR3 region is CASRGEGAGGNQPQHF. The CDR3 bases that were read are TGTGCCAGTAGGGGGGAGGGGGCTGGGGGCAATCAGCCC.

In the case of this clone: The CDR3 extends 3 residues past the end of the read, so its final part is completed from the germline J gene. The chain combines TRBV12-3 or TRBV12-4 with TRBJ2-3, with 8 bases that match TRBD1. The ends lost 5 bases at V and 0 bases at J; junction bases unmatched: 4. CDR3 length equals 15 residues. The part of the CDR3 DNA that was read is TGTGCCAGCAGTCCACAGGGGGGAAGCACAGATACG. Its protein product is CASSPQGGSTDT. In full, the CDR3 is CASSPQGGSTDTQYF.

With respect to this clone: From the germline J gene comes the end of the CDR3, since the read stops 3 residues before it. This rearrangement joins TRBV3-1 (or the pseudogene TRBV3-2) to TRBJ2-2; weak D call: TRBD2 (6 bases). The CDR3 spans 14 residues. The V gene's germline CDR1 is LGHDT and CDR2 YNNKEL (reference sequence). Trimming shortened V by 4 bases and J by 9 bases, and 15 bases separated the two germline ends. The CDR3 is CASSPTDAGRELFF. The sequenced part of the CDR3 DNA is TGTGCCAGCAGCCCTACTGATGCGGGGAGGGAG.

Concerning this clone itself: The missing CDR3 end, 3 residues past where the read stops, is filled in from the germline J gene. The gene calls are TRBV7-7 and TRBJ2-2, with TRBD2 as a possible D gene (7 bases). Trimming cost V 5 bases and J 5 bases, with 18 bases left between them. Germline CDR1 and CDR2: SSHAT and FNYEAQ (reference sequence). The CDR3 totals 16 residues. CDR3 loop: CASSLGGGGRTGELFF. The sequenced part of the CDR3 DNA is TGTGCCAGCAGCCTAGGAGGGGGGGGCCGGACCGGGGAG.

Worth noting for this clone: With the read ending 3 residues before the CDR3 end, the germline J gene is used to fill in that end. J is TRBJ2-7 and V is TRBV20-1; D is perhaps TRBD1 (5 bases). The CDR3 covers 14 residues. CDR1 and CDR2 (germline): DFQATT, SNEGSKA (reference sequence). V lost 6 bases, J lost 2 bases, and 17 bases lay in between. The CDR3 sequence: CSAVDSTLTYEQYF. CDR3 DNA (partial): TGCAGTGCCGTTGACAGCACCCTCACCTACGAG.

For this clone: Coverage ceases 3 residues before the CDR3 finishes, and the germline J gene fills in the end. The chain carries TRBV11-2 and TRBJ1-1, with D maybe TRBD1 (5 bases). CDR1 and CDR2 (germline): SGHAT, FQNNGV. CDR3 length equals 11 residues. The part of the CDR3 DNA that was read is TGTGCCAGCAGTTACCCAGGGGAA. This encodes CASSYPGE. The entire CDR3 sequence reads CASSYPGEAFF.

About this clone: From the germline J gene comes the end of the CDR3, since the read stops 3 residues before it. V is TRBV18 and J is TRBJ1-4; the D gene is possibly TRBD1 (6 bases). Germline values: CDR1 KGHSH, CDR2 LQKENI. The CDR3 extends over 15 amino acids. Trimming pared 5 bases from V and 1 base from J, leaving 11 bases between. Here the CDR3 reads CASSSKGGTNEKLFF. The part of the CDR3 DNA that was read is TGTGCCAGCTCATCAAAAGGGGGAACTAATGAAAAA.

Turning to this clone: The read terminates 3 residues before the CDR3 end, so the remaining end is supplied by the germline J gene. V gene TRBV12-3 or TRBV12-4 combines with J gene TRBJ1-3; D is unresolved. The CDR3 contains 14 residues. V shed 3 bases and J shed 3 bases, with 9 bases lying between them. The CDR3 DNA, read in part, is TGTGCCAGCAGTTTGAGTAGTGTTGGAAACACC. Protein sequence: CASSLSSVGNT. The full CDR3 sequence reads CASSLSSVGNTIYF.

As for this clone: The read ends 3 residues shy of where the CDR3 ends; the end is completed using the germline J gene. The chain joins TRBV20-1 to TRBJ2-3; 9 positions match TRBD1. The V segment lost 5 bases and the J segment 1 base; nucleotides outside the gene matches: 7. Germline CDR1 and CDR2: DFQATT and SNEGSKA (reference sequence). This CDR3 has 15 residues. CDR3 region: CSAGDRVDGTDTQYF. CDR3 DNA, as far as it was read: TGCAGTGCTGGGGACAGGGTGGATGGCACAGATACG.

In the case of this clone: The read is 3 residues too short to cover the CDR3 end, so that end is filled in from the germline J gene. The sample holds other DNA sequences that translate to the same CDR3. The chain couples TRBV30 to TRBJ1-5; TRBD1 might be the D (5 bases). Looked up from germline, CDR1 is GTSNPN and CDR2 is SVGIG (reference sequence). The length of the CDR3 is 15 residues. V gave up 0 bases and J gave up 6 bases, with 15 bases separating them. The part of the CDR3 DNA that was read is TGTGCCTGGAGTGTACAATCGGGGGTTGCTCAGCCC. This sequence encodes CAWSVQSGVAQP. The CDR3 in full is CAWSVQSGVAQPQHF.

As regards this clone: The read terminates 3 residues ahead of where the CDR3 ends, so the germline J gene completes it. The chain couples TRBV20-1 to TRBJ1-1; D remains unclear. The CDR3 is 11 amino acids. The V end lost 3 bases, the J end lost 6 bases, and 8 bases lay between the germline ends. Germline V gives CDR1 DFQATT, CDR2 SNEGSKA (reference sequence). The CDR3 reads CSASPSSEAFF. Partial CDR3 DNA: TGCAGTGCTAGCCCTTCCTCTGAA.

Turning to this clone: The read comes to an end 3 residues before the CDR3 does, leaving the germline J gene to fill in the end. This chain connects TRBV7-3 to TRBJ2-5; 13 nucleotides align to TRBD2. Looked up from germline, CDR1 is SGHTA and CDR2 is FQGTGA. There are 17 residues in the CDR3. V shed 5 bases and J 1 base; nucleotides not matched to a gene: 7. The CDR3 sequence: CASSRTSGGRSQETQYF. CDR3 bases read: TGTGCCAGCAGCCGGACTAGCGGGGGACGATCCCAAGAGACC.

In the case of this clone: Sequencing ends 3 residues short of the CDR3 end; the germline J gene provides the rest. This sequence joins TRBV5-5 and TRBJ2-5, with 7 bases lining up with TRBD2. In germline, CDR1 is SGHKS, CDR2 YYEKEE (reference sequence). The V and J ends lost 4 bases and 6 bases, in that order; junction bases with no gene match: 6. The CDR3 sequence is 13 residues long. The CDR3 is CASSLLARQTQYF. The sequenced CDR3 bases are TGTGCCAGCAGCCTACTAGCGAGACAGACC.

Turning to this clone: The CDR3 extends 3 residues past the end of the read, so its final part is completed from the germline J gene. The chain combines TRBV20-1 with TRBJ2-3; 8 bases map to TRBD1. V gave up 3 bases and J gave up 4 bases; unmatched junction bases: 9. In germline, CDR1 is DFQATT, CDR2 SNEGSKA (reference sequence). The CDR3 extends over 15 amino acids. The CDR3 DNA, read in part, is TGCAGTGCTAGTAAACAGGGGGATGATGCAGATACG. This codes for CSASKQGDDADT. The entire CDR3 sequence reads CSASKQGDDADTQYF.

As to this clone: The CDR3 end is not reached by the read, which stops 3 residues before it; the germline J gene fills it in. The chain links TRBV20-1 to TRBJ2-3, with D perhaps matching TRBD2 (6 bases). V lost 6 bases to trimming and J lost 5 bases, with 21 bases between them. CDR1 and CDR2 (germline): DFQATT, SNEGSKA (reference sequence). This CDR3 is built from 15 residues. The covered CDR3 bases are TGCAGTGCCTCTAAAACTAGCCACGGGGGAGATACG. Amino acids: CSASKTSHGGDT. The whole CDR3 protein is CSASKTSHGGDTQYF.

On this clone: The read ends 3 residues shy of where the CDR3 ends; the end is completed using the germline J gene. The chain joins TRBV20-1 to TRBJ1-4, with TRBD1 as a possible D gene (5 bases). Trimming left V 1 base short and J 6 bases short, with 18 bases between. The CDR3 runs to 16 residues. From germline, CDR1 is DFQATT and CDR2 SNEGSKA (reference sequence). The CDR3 spells CSARVFEGASHEKLFF. CDR3 bases read: TGCAGTGCTAGAGTTTTTGAAGGGGCTTCTCATGAAAAA.

Incomplete CDR3 DNA: TGTGCCAGCAGTTTAAAGTCAGGAGGGGGACTAGCGGGGCAAGAGACC. This encodes CASSLKSGGGLAGQET. The complete CDR3 reads CASSLKSGGGLAGQETQYF. V and J are TRBV27 and TRBJ2-5, with 13 bases identical to TRBD2. The read terminates 3 residues before the CDR3 end, so the remaining end is supplied by the germline J gene. The CDR3 loop spans 19 amino acids. CDR1 is MNHEY, CDR2 SMNVEV, per germline (reference sequence). The V segment lost 2 bases and the J segment 2 bases; nucleotides outside the gene matches: 11.

Notes on this clone: Sequencing ends 3 residues short of the CDR3 end; the germline J gene provides the rest. The chain joins TRBV5-1 to TRBJ2-5; perhaps TRBD1 as D (5 bases). V was shortened by 0 bases and J by 3 bases, with 6 bases between the two germline ends. This CDR3 has 13 residues. Germline CDR1 and CDR2: SGHRS and YFSETQ. This chain's CDR3 is CASSLVREETQYF. The part of the CDR3 DNA that was read is TGCGCCAGCAGCTTGGTCAGGGAAGAGACC.

Turning to this clone: The read is 3 residues too short to cover the CDR3 end, so that end is filled in from the germline J gene. J is TRBJ2-1 and V is TRBV20-1; 9 positions agree with TRBD2. CDR1 is DFQATT, CDR2 SNEGSKA, per germline (reference sequence). V shed 0 bases, J shed 4 bases, and the junction held 7 bases outside the gene matches. CDR3 length: 16 amino acids. Partial CDR3 DNA: TGCAGTGCTAGAGATTCAAGCGGGGGGCTATACAATGAG. Amino acids: CSARDSSGGLYNE. The whole CDR3 sequence reads CSARDSSGGLYNEQFF.

About this clone: The read is 3 residues too short to cover the CDR3 end, so that end is filled in from the germline J gene. This sequence joins TRBV5-1 and TRBJ1-1; TRBD1 matches at 8 bases. After removal of 4 bases from V and 0 bases from J, the junction contained 17 bases not matched to a gene. Per germline, CDR1 SGHRS and CDR2 YFSETQ. The CDR3 has 19 residues. CDR3 in amino acids: CASSPANLNRGTMNTEAFF. The CDR3 bases that were read are TGCGCCAGCAGCCCCGCGAACTTAAACAGGGGGACCATGAACACTGAA.